This T cell receptor beta chain was recovered during a study of technical replicates of blood from a handful of donors. Sequenced by immunoSEQ multiplex PCR; TCRdb stores in-frame clones only, minus some. The sample has tens of thousands of clones, about 95% seen once; the top ten hold 0.24%. Per germline, CDR1 SQVTM and CDR2 ANQGSEA. V was trimmed by 5 bases and J by 0 bases, leaving 10 bases between them. This CDR3 is built from 13 residues. This TCR was recovered from a human donor in good health. Input material: T cells isolated from PBMCs. This chain joins TRBV29-1 and TRBJ1-1; D gene unclear. The DNA of the CDR3 is TGCAGCGTTCCCCCAAACTTGAACACTGAAGCTTTCTTT. Translating it yields CSVPPNLNTEAFF.